The 22 T cell receptor beta chains below come from one sample, sequenced in a study of T cells in Graves' hyperthyroidism and ophthalmopathy. Amplified TCR beta CDR3 regions derived from RNA transcripts. First-round RT-PCR with HTBI primers amplified the TCR CDR3 region. One entry per CDR3 protein, called by TCRdb with MiXCR from the multiplex PCR reads. The sample consists of around 380,000 distinct CDR3 sequences, 13% of them appearing once. The sample was blood. Every receptor here comes from a man younger than 40 with Graves' hyperthyroidism that later progressed to Graves' ophthalmopathy.

This clonotype has a count of ten or more. The chain carries TRBV12-3 or TRBV12-4 and TRBJ2-2, with D unresolved. The CDR3 totals 13 residues. V was shortened by 3 bases and J by 1 base, with 3 bases between the two germline ends. This CDR3 is CASSLMNTGELFF. CDR3 DNA: TGTGCCAGCAGTTTGATGAACACCGGGGAGCTGTTTTTT.

Of note for this clonotype: At one end the junction does not follow the germline gene, possibly because of a read error. V usage is TRBV7-8 and J usage is TRBJ2-6; D assignment may be TRBD1 or TRBD2 (5 bases each). Germline lookup yields CDR1 SGHVS and CDR2 FQNEAQ. CDR3 length equals 19 residues. This CDR3 is CASSLARRGLDSGANVRTF. CDR3 nucleotide sequence: TGTGCCAGCAGCTTAGCGAGGAGAGGGCTCGACTCTGGGGCCAACGTCCGGACTTTC. Together with reference TRBV7-8 and TRBJ2-6, the CDR3 gives the full variable domain: GAGVSQSPRYKVAKRGQDVALRCDPISGHVSLFWYQQALGQGPEFLTYFQNEAQLDKSGLPSDRFFAERPEGSVSTLKIQRTQQEDSAVYLCASSLARRGLDSGANVRTFGAGSRLTVL.

By its share, this clonotype is medium-sized. The chain recombines TRBV18 with TRBJ1-1; no clear D. Per the germline V gene, CDR1 is KGHSH and CDR2 is LQKENI. The CDR3 sequence is 13 residues long. The V gene lost 1 base and the J gene lost 3 bases, with 6 bases spanning the gap. This chain's CDR3 is CASSPRQDTEAFF. CDR3 bases: TGTGCCAGCTCACCACGGCAGGACACTGAAGCTTTCTTT.

This clonotype occurred many times. This chain uses TRBV24-1 with TRBJ2-5, with 10 bases matching TRBD1. The CDR3 contains 17 residues. J gave up 5 bases and V 4 bases, and 12 bases lay outside the gene matches. Germline lookup yields CDR1 KGHDR and CDR2 SFDVKD. The CDR3 DNA is TGTGCCACCAGTGACCCAGGCGACAGGGGGCGCTTGGAGACCCAGTACTTC. This codes for CATSDPGDRGRLETQYF.

V gene TRBV4-2 combines with J gene TRBJ1-5; tentative D call: TRBD1 (6 bases). The V end lost 10 bases, the J end lost 5 bases, and 24 bases lay between the germline ends. The CDR3 is 16 amino acids. Germline V gene sequence: CDR1 LGHNA, CDR2 YNFKEQ. The CDR3 coding sequence is TGTGCCACGCTCGATCTGGGGGCCGGGTACCATCAGCCCCAGCATTTT. Its translation is CATLDLGAGYHQPQHF.

The chain has TRBV28 and TRBJ2-1; 14 bases match TRBD2. The CDR3 contains 18 residues. V was pared by 3 bases and J by 4 bases, with 8 bases of the junction left unmatched. CDR1 is MDHEN, CDR2 SYDVKM, per germline. CDR3 coding DNA: TGTGCCAGCAGTTTCGGGACTAGCGGGGGAGGTGGTTACAATGAGCAGTTCTTC. Protein: CASSFGTSGGGGYNEQFF.

This clonotype appeared many times. The chain joins TRBV7-9 to TRBJ2-2; TRBD1 aligns across 7 bases. The ends lost 4 bases at V and 7 bases at J; junction bases unmatched: 9. Per the germline V gene, CDR1 is SEHNR and CDR2 is FQNEAQ (reference sequence). CDR3 length: 15 amino acids. In DNA form, the CDR3 reads TGTGCCAGCAGCTCGCCACAGGGGATAGACGGGGAGCTGTTTTTT. It encodes CASSSPQGIDGELFF.

This clonotype was recorded a few times. The chain recombines TRBV6-1 with TRBJ2-4; a possible D gene is TRBD2 (5 bases). The CDR3 covers 15 residues. V was trimmed by 4 bases and J by 0 bases, leaving 10 bases between them. The germline gives CDR1 MNHNS, CDR2 SASEGT. CDR3 coding DNA: TGTGCCAGCAGTGGAGGGAAGAGAGCCAAAAACATTCAGTACTTC. As protein: CASSGGKRAKNIQYF.

The sample holds many counts of this clonotype. The chain has TRBV7-9 and TRBJ1-1; D perhaps matches TRBD1 (5 bases). This CDR3 spans 14 amino acids. Germline loops: CDR1 SEHNR, CDR2 FQNEAQ (reference sequence). V lost 7 bases to trimming and J lost 1 base, with 13 bases between them. The CDR3 sequence is CASTSTAANTEAFF. CDR3 DNA sequence: TGTGCCAGCACTTCGACAGCGGCGAACACTGAAGCTTTCTTT.

This clonotype was picked up many times. The chain carries TRBV6-1 and TRBJ1-1; D gene ambiguous. Trimming took off 7 bases at V and 1 base at J, with 10 bases between the two ends. CDR1 and CDR2 (germline): MNHNS, SASEGT. There are 13 residues in the CDR3. CDR3 sequence (DNA): TGTGCCAGCATCCAATATAAGAACACTGAAGCTTTCTTT. This gives the protein CASIQYKNTEAFF.

The chain joins TRBV28 to TRBJ2-7; either TRBD1 or TRBD2 may supply D (5 bases each). Per the germline V gene, CDR1 is MDHEN and CDR2 is SYDVKM. Trimming cost V 7 bases and J 5 bases, with 21 bases left between them. The CDR3 length is 15 residues. CDR3 loop: CASKQRSGPFDEQYF. The CDR3 bases are TGTGCCAGCAAACAGCGGTCGGGGCCTTTTGACGAGCAGTACTTC. The whole variable domain, remainder taken from reference TRBV28 and TRBJ2-7, is DVKVTQSSRYLVKRTGEKVFLECVQDMDHENMFWYRQDPGLGLRLIYFSYDVKMKEKGDIPEGYSVSREKKERFSLILESASTNQTSMYLCASKQRSGPFDEQYFGPGTRLTVT.

This clonotype was detected ten times or more. The V and J genes are TRBV20-1 and TRBJ1-2, with TRBD1 as a possible D gene (5 bases). The V end was cut by 4 bases, the J end by 4 bases, with 16 bases between. This CDR3 region has 14 residues. Germline V gives CDR1 DFQATT, CDR2 SNEGSKA (reference sequence). The CDR3 DNA sequence: TGCAGTGCTACCCAAGTGGGGGGTAGCTATGGCTACACCTTC. Translated, it gives CSATQVGGSYGYTF.

Many counts were recorded for this clonotype. The J gene is TRBJ1-5, the V gene TRBV3-1; no clear D. The germline CDR1 and CDR2 sequences are LGHDT and YNNKEL (reference sequence). CDR3 length: 12 amino acids. V was pared by 8 bases and J by 6 bases, with 11 bases between. CDR3 DNA: TGTGCCAGCGGCCCAGGCGGTCAGCCCCAGCATTTT. This codes for CASGPGGQPQHF. The full variable domain, completed using reference TRBV3-1 and TRBJ1-5, is DTAVSQTPKYLVTQMGNDKSIKCEQNLGHDTMYWYKQDSKKFLKIMFSYNNKELIINETVPNRFSPKSPDKAHLNLHINSLELGDSAVYFCASGPGGQPQHFGDGTRLSIL.

The table lists this clonotype with a few counts. The V and J genes are TRBV3-1 and TRBJ2-5, with TRBD2 as a possible D gene (5 bases). CDR1 is LGHDT, CDR2 YNNKEL, per germline (reference sequence). V shed 3 bases and J shed 0 bases, with 14 bases lying between them. The CDR3 contains 16 residues. CDR3: CASSHFAGGYQETQYF. CDR3 DNA sequence: TGTGCCAGCAGCCATTTCGCGGGCGGGTACCAAGAGACCCAGTACTTC.

The chain has TRBV5-4 and TRBJ2-3, with TRBD2 identical over 10 bases. Trimming took 4 bases from V and 2 from J; bases not matched to a gene: 7. The CDR3 consists of 16 residues. Germline V gives CDR1 SGHNT, CDR2 YYREEE (reference sequence). CDR3 DNA: TGTGCCAGCAGCACCTTAGCGGGGGGACACACAGATACGCAGTATTTT. Translation gives CASSTLAGGHTDTQYF.

This clonotype was observed at least ten times. The rearrangement links TRBV2 to TRBJ2-2; no clear D. CDR3 length equals 12 residues. V was clipped by 6 bases and J by 5 bases, with 7 bases between them. Germline V gives CDR1 SNHLY, CDR2 FYNNEI. The CDR3 loop is CASREVTGELFF. In DNA, the CDR3 is TGTGCCAGCAGAGAGGTAACCGGGGAGCTGTTTTTT.

This clonotype was seen ten or more times. The V call is TRBV5-1, the J call TRBJ1-1; D is unresolved. The V and J ends lost 0 bases and 4 bases respectively, with 10 bases between them. Germline CDR1 reads SGHRS; CDR2 reads YFSETQ. The CDR3 extends over 14 amino acids. This chain's CDR3 is CASSLAQAGTEAFF. The CDR3 region has the DNA TGCGCCAGCAGCTTGGCCCAGGCGGGCACTGAAGCTTTCTTT. The full variable domain, its missing parts supplied by reference TRBV5-1 and TRBJ1-1, is KAGVTQTPRYLIKTRGQQVTLSCSPISGHRSVSWYQQTPGQGLQFLFEYFSETQRNKGNFPGRFSGRQFSNSRSEMNVSTLELGDSALYLCASSLAQAGTEAFFGQGTRLTVV.

This clonotype was seen repeatedly, ten times or more. CDR3 sequence: CASSYSRMYEQYF. The DNA of the CDR3 is TGTGCCAGCAGTTACTCTCGAATGTACGAGCAGTACTTC. The chain has TRBV6-5 and TRBJ2-7, with D unclear. From germline, CDR1 is MNHEY and CDR2 SVGAGI. The CDR3 runs 13 residues. The germline V and J ends were trimmed by 0 bases and 4 bases, with 7 bases remaining between them.

There are many counts of this clonotype. The CDR3 sequence is CATSKGTGRTRYYGYTF. The CDR3 region has the DNA TGTGCCACCAGCAAAGGGACAGGACGAACTAGATACTATGGCTACACCTTC. V gene TRBV15 combines with J gene TRBJ1-2; TRBD1 aligns across 8 bases. With 4 bases clipped from V and 3 bases from J, the junction kept 13 bases outside the gene matches. The CDR3 runs to 17 residues. Germline V gene sequence: CDR1 LNHNV, CDR2 YYDKDF (reference sequence).

This clonotype showed up many times. The chain uses TRBV7-2 and TRBJ1-5; possibly TRBD1 for D (5 bases). The CDR3 covers 15 residues. Germline V lookup: CDR1 SGHTA, CDR2 FQGNSA. V dropped 5 bases and J dropped 0 bases, with 11 bases sitting between them. CDR3 in DNA: TGTGCCAGCAGCCCAGCGGGGGTTAGCAATCAGCCCCAGCATTTT. Translation: CASSPAGVSNQPQHF.

This clonotype showed up just a few times. This chain links TRBV7-9 with TRBJ2-2; 14 bases are shared with TRBD2. The J segment lost 7 bases and the V segment lost 5 bases, leaving 3 bases of the junction unmatched. CDR3 length: 15 amino acids. Germline CDR1 is SEHNR and CDR2 is FQNEAQ (reference sequence). The CDR3 nucleotides read TGTGCCAGCAGCCCCGGACTAGCGGGGGGCGGGGAGCTGTTTTTT. Protein product: CASSPGLAGGGELFF.

In its sample, this clonotype was seen many times. Here the CDR3 reads CASTRTGRTGELFF. The CDR3 nucleotides are TGTGCCAGCACCAGGACAGGTCGGACCGGGGAGCTGTTTTTT. This chain uses TRBV6-1 with TRBJ2-2; 7 positions agree with TRBD1. CDR3 length equals 14 residues. The germline CDR1 and CDR2 sequences are MNHNS and SASEGT. V shed 7 bases and J 5 bases; nucleotides not matched to a gene: 7.